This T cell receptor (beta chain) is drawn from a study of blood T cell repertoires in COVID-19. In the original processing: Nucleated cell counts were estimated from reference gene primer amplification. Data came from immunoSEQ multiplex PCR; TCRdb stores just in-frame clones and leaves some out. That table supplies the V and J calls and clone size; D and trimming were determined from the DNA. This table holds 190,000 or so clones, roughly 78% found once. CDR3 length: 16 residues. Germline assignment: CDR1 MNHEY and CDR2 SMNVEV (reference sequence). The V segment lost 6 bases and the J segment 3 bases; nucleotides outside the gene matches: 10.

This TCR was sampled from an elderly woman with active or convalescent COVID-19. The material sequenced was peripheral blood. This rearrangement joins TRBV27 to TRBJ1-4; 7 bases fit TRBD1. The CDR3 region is CASRSGQAGSNEKLFF. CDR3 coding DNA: TGTGCCAGCAGATCAGGACAGGCTGGATCTAATGAAAAACTGTTTTTT. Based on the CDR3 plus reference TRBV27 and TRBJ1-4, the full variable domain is EAQVTQNPRYLITVTGKKLTVTCSQNMNHEYMSWYRQDPGLGLRQIYYSMNVEVTDKGDVPEGYKVSRKEKRNFPLILESPSPNQTSLYFCASRSGQAGSNEKLFFGSGTQLSVL.